These 25 T cell receptor beta chains originate from one sample sequenced in a study of regulatory T cells in long-lasting Graves disease. Stated time point: newly diagnosed GD, antithyroid drugs for less than 3 months. The authors made the TCR library using RNA they extracted from PBMCs. CDR3-region Arm-PCR and iRepertoire HTBI primers produced the TCR beta libraries. TCRdb independently ran MiXCR on the multiplex PCR reads; one entry per CDR3 protein. The sample comprises 550,000 to 650,000 distinct CDR3 sequences, 16% of which are singletons, and 12% rests with the top ten. This sample was shared with a second study, whose subject was T cells in Graves' hyperthyroidism and ophthalmopathy.

The starting material was peripheral blood mononuclear cells (PBMCs), obtained at new diagnosis, from a patient treated with antithyroid drugs. These receptors originate from a man aged 18 to 35 with Graves disease.

V usage is TRBV5-5 and J usage is TRBJ1-6; 11 bases are shared with TRBD1. J lost 7 bases, V lost 4 bases, and 4 bases had no gene match. This CDR3 spans 15 amino acids. Looked up from germline, CDR1 is SGHKS and CDR2 is YYEKEE (reference sequence). Written as DNA, the CDR3 is TGTGCCAGCAGCATTCGGGACAGGGGGAATTCACCCCTCCACTTT. It is translated as CASSIRDRGNSPLHF.

This clonotype was seen more than once but under ten times. The chain is built from TRBV9 and TRBJ2-1; weak D call: TRBD1 (6 bases). The CDR3 loop spans 17 amino acids. Germline assignment: CDR1 SGDLS and CDR2 YYNGEE. The V gene lost 0 bases and the J gene lost 6 bases, with 19 bases spanning the gap. The CDR3 sequence: CASSVASGTRDGNEQFF. In DNA form, the CDR3 reads TGTGCCAGCAGCGTAGCGTCCGGGACAAGAGATGGCAATGAGCAGTTCTTC.

The chain recombines TRBV6-2 or TRBV6-3 with TRBJ2-3; D might be TRBD2 (5 bases). Judging by the DNA end, TRBJ2-5 fits better; the J call may be wrong. Germline V gene data show CDR1 as MNHEY and CDR2 as SVGEGT. This CDR3 is 15 amino acids long. The CDR3 region is CASSLPAVGRKTQYF. In DNA form, the CDR3 reads TGTGCCAGCAGCCTTCCAGCGGTAGGGCGGAAGACCCAGTACTTC.

The table lists this clonotype with a few counts. The chain has TRBV28 and TRBJ1-1; 9 positions agree with TRBD1. V dropped 10 bases and J dropped 6; count of bases not matched to a gene: 9. This CDR3 comprises 13 residues. The V gene's germline CDR1 is MDHEN and CDR2 SYDVKM. The CDR3 loop reads CATKQGAWAEAFF. The CDR3 DNA reads as TGTGCCACCAAACAGGGGGCTTGGGCTGAAGCTTTCTTT.

In this sample, this clonotype turned up many times. The chain is built from TRBV12-3 or TRBV12-4 and TRBJ1-3, with unresolved D. With 5 bases removed from V and 0 bases from J, the gap between germline ends came to 14 bases. There are 16 residues in the CDR3. The CDR3 loop reads CASSPTARLSGNTIYF. CDR3 DNA sequence: TGTGCCAGCAGTCCAACGGCCCGCCTCTCTGGAAACACCATATATTTT.

V and J are TRBV20-1 and TRBJ2-7; D gene unclear. Germline V gene lookup returns CDR1 DFQATT and CDR2 SNEGSKA (reference sequence). This CDR3 comprises 13 residues. V lost 8 bases and J 1 base, leaving 15 bases between the germline ends. The CDR3 loop reads CSRREPGSYEQYF. The CDR3 DNA reads as TGCAGTCGCCGAGAGCCGGGTTCCTACGAGCAGTACTTC.

The gene calls are TRBV27 and TRBJ2-1, with D perhaps matching TRBD1 or TRBD2 (5 bases each). CDR3 length: 15 residues. Germline loops: CDR1 MNHEY, CDR2 SMNVEV (reference sequence). Trimming removed 4 bases from V and 3 bases from J, with 13 bases in between. CDR3 nucleotides: TGTGCCAGCAGTTCTCTCGGGGCAAACTACAATGAGCAGTTCTTC. This gives the protein CASSSLGANYNEQFF.

This clonotype has just a few counts. This chain links TRBV12-5 with TRBJ2-5; D unresolved. From germline, CDR1 is LGHNT and CDR2 FRNRAP. The ends were cut back, 4 bases at V and 4 bases at J, with 4 bases in the middle. This CDR3 spans 11 amino acids. CDR3 coding DNA: TGTGCTAGTGGTTGGGGAGAGACCCAGTACTTC. This sequence encodes CASGWGETQYF.

J is TRBJ2-1 and V is TRBV12-3 or TRBV12-4; D ambiguous. V lost 2 bases to trimming and J lost 5 bases, with 7 bases between them. The CDR3 length is 13 residues. Here the CDR3 reads CASSLTPDNEQFF. In DNA, the CDR3 is TGTGCCAGCAGTTTAACACCCGACAATGAGCAGTTCTTC.

This clonotype showed up many times. V is TRBV5-1 and J is TRBJ1-1, with 8 bases matching TRBD1. The length of the CDR3 is 12 residues. Trimming removed 7 bases from V and 5 bases from J; junction bases left unmatched: 4. The V gene's germline CDR1 is SGHRS and CDR2 YFSETQ. For the CDR3, the DNA is TGCGCCAGCGGGGACAGGCTGACTGAAGCTTTCTTT. Amino acid sequence: CASGDRLTEAFF.

This clonotype appeared a few times. A single base separates this from a much larger clone, so it may be a read error. The V and J genes are TRBV28 and TRBJ1-5, with D maybe TRBD1 (5 bases). The CDR3 runs 15 residues. Germline V gene data show CDR1 as MDHEN and CDR2 as SYDVKM. In DNA form, the CDR3 reads TGTGCCAGCATAACAAGGGTCCGGGGCAATCGGCCCCAGCATTTT. It encodes CASITRVRGNRPQHF.

This clonotype showed up just a few times. This rearrangement joins TRBV5-6 to TRBJ2-3, with D uncertain. Germline lookup yields CDR1 SGHDT and CDR2 YYEEEE. With 4 bases removed from V and 4 bases from J, the gap between germline ends came to 13 bases. The CDR3 totals 14 residues. The CDR3 region has the DNA TGTGCCAGCAGCGGACGGACCCTCCCAGATACGCAGTATTTT. Protein: CASSGRTLPDTQYF.

The V call is TRBV11-2, the J call TRBJ2-3; 8 nucleotides line up with TRBD1. This CDR3 is built from 16 residues. Losses at the gene ends were 2 bases for V and 0 bases for J; bases not matched to a gene: 4. Germline-derived CDR1 and CDR2 are SGHAT and FQNNGV. CDR3 nucleotides: TGTGCCAGCAGCTTACCAGGGGGCTTTAGCACAGATACGCAGTATTTT. Translating it yields CASSLPGGFSTDTQYF. The full variable domain, in which reference TRBV11-2 and TRBJ2-3 provide the parts outside the CDR3, is EAGVAQSPRYKIIEKRQSVAFWCNPISGHATLYWYQQILGQGPKLLIQFQNNGVVDDSQLPKDRFSAERLKGVDSTLKIQPAKLEDSAVYLCASSLPGGFSTDTQYFGPGTRLTVL.

The genes are TRBV13 and TRBJ1-2; 7 bases are shared with TRBD1. This CDR3 has 13 residues. The germline CDR1 and CDR2 sequences are PRHDT and FYEKMQ (reference sequence). After removal of 5 bases from V and 6 bases from J, the junction contained 6 bases not matched to a gene. The CDR3 loop reads CASSQGQEDGYTF. In DNA form, the CDR3 reads TGTGCCAGCAGCCAAGGACAGGAGGATGGCTACACCTTC. The variable domain in full, completed from reference TRBV13 and TRBJ1-2, reads AAGVIQSPRHLIKEKRETATLKCYPIPRHDTVYWYQQGPGQDPQFLISFYEKMQSDKGSIPDRFSAQQFSDYHSELNMSSLELGDSALYFCASSQGQEDGYTFGSGTRLTVV.

This clonotype was counted between two and nine times. V and J are TRBV28 and TRBJ1-4, with 8 bases lining up with TRBD1. CDR3 length equals 15 residues. The trim removed 6 bases at V and 2 bases at J, leaving 5 bases unmatched. Germline V lookup: CDR1 MDHEN, CDR2 SYDVKM. The CDR3 DNA sequence: TGTGCCAGCAGATCCCAGGGGGCGACTAATGAAAAACTGTTTTTT. This encodes CASRSQGATNEKLFF.

The sample holds a few counts of this clonotype. The genes are TRBV7-3 and TRBJ1-5; D is perhaps TRBD1 (5 bases). Germline CDR1 SGHTA, CDR2 FQGTGA. V lost 7 bases and J lost 0, with 37 bases in between. The CDR3 covers 23 residues. CDR3 nucleotides: TGTGCCAGCACCTATTATCCTAATCTGGACATTCATTACCTAGTGTATAGCAATCAGCCCCAGCATTTT. It translates to CASTYYPNLDIHYLVYSNQPQHF.

This clonotype occurred many times. The CDR3 region has the DNA TGCAGTGCAGGAAGGGGCGATGAGCAGTTCTTC. This translates into CSAGRGDEQFF. The J gene is TRBJ2-1, the V gene TRBV20-1; perhaps TRBD1 as D (5 bases). Looked up from germline, CDR1 is DFQATT and CDR2 is SNEGSKA (reference sequence). V was trimmed by 6 bases and J by 8 bases, leaving 11 bases between them. CDR3 size: 11 residues.

This clonotype was counted many times. The chain is built from TRBV29-1 and TRBJ2-1; 13 bases map to TRBD2. Germline values: CDR1 SQVTM, CDR2 ANQGSEA. The junction had 9 bases not matched to a gene; V was cut back by 7 bases and J by 9 bases. This CDR3 has 14 residues. The CDR3 here is CSALGLAGVVEQFF. The DNA of the CDR3 is TGCAGCGCCCTAGGACTAGCGGGAGTGGTTGAGCAGTTCTTC.

The table lists this clonotype with a few counts. The chain is built from TRBV7-9 and TRBJ1-1, with TRBD1 as a possible D gene (5 bases). Per the germline V gene, CDR1 is SEHNR and CDR2 is FQNEAQ (reference sequence). The CDR3 has 13 amino acids. V lost 7 bases and J 4 bases, leaving 13 bases between the germline ends. CDR3 in amino acids: CASTGRLTTEAFF. The CDR3 DNA sequence: TGTGCCAGCACAGGGCGGTTAACCACTGAAGCTTTCTTT. Based on the CDR3 plus reference TRBV7-9 and TRBJ1-1, the full variable domain is DTGVSQNPRHKITKRGQNVTFRCDPISEHNRLYWYRQTLGQGPEFLTYFQNEAQLEKSRLLSDRFSAERPKGSFSTLEIQRTEQGDSAMYLCASTGRLTTEAFFGQGTRLTVV.

This clonotype was counted at least ten times. The chain joins TRBV12-3 or TRBV12-4 to TRBJ1-2; 8 bases align to TRBD1. Trimming at V came to 2 bases and at J to 2 bases, leaving 4 bases not matched to a gene. This CDR3 is 15 amino acids long. The chain's CDR3 is CASSLSRTGNYGYTF. The CDR3 region has the DNA TGTGCCAGCAGTTTATCCCGGACAGGGAACTATGGCTACACCTTC.

The chain uses TRBV28 and TRBJ1-5; 8 nucleotides line up with TRBD1. The V gene end was trimmed by 2 bases and the J gene end by 4 bases; junction bases not matched to a gene: 7. From germline, CDR1 is MDHEN and CDR2 SYDVKM. The CDR3 loop spans 16 amino acids. The CDR3 DNA follows: TGTGCCAGCAGTTTAAAAGCAAGACAGGGGAATCAGCCCCAGCATTTT. Its translation: CASSLKARQGNQPQHF.

The table lists this clonotype with many counts. The chain is built from TRBV28 and TRBJ2-7, with D possibly matching TRBD2 (5 bases). Per germline, CDR1 MDHEN and CDR2 SYDVKM. V shed 6 bases and J shed 1 base, with 13 bases lying between them. CDR3 size: 14 residues. The CDR3 here is CASSRTRGSYEQYF. The CDR3 DNA reads as TGTGCCAGCAGCCGTACACGGGGTTCCTACGAGCAGTACTTC.

About this clonotype itself: A much larger clone is a single base away; this may be a read error. Likely a read error: the CDR3 ends without its conserved phenylalanine or tryptophan. The chain combines TRBV12-3 or TRBV12-4 with TRBJ2-1, with D tentatively TRBD1 (5 bases). The CDR3 is 15 amino acids. Between the trimmed V and J ends, which lost 6 bases and 6 bases, there was a span of 18 bases. As DNA, the CDR3 is TGTGCCAGCAGCCACGACAAGGGGTGGGTCAATGAGCAGTTCTCC. This sequence encodes CASSHDKGWVNEQFS.

The V gene is TRBV4-1, the J gene TRBJ2-5; 7 bases map to TRBD1. In germline, CDR1 is MGHRA, CDR2 YSYEKL. CDR3 length equals 15 residues. V lost 4 bases to trimming and J lost 2 bases; unmatched junction nucleotides: 7. CDR3 in DNA: TGCGCCAGCAGCCCCCGGGACAGTAGTCAAGAGACCCAGTACTTC. Amino acids: CASSPRDSSQETQYF.

Regarding this clonotype: At one boundary the junction diverges from the germline segment, which might be a read error. This chain joins TRBV3-1 and TRBJ2-3; the D gene is possibly TRBD2 (6 bases). Germline V gene lookup returns CDR1 LGHDT and CDR2 YNNKEL (reference sequence). The CDR3 contains 15 residues. The CDR3 DNA reads as TGTGCCAGCAGCCAAGGCCTAGCGAGCACAGATACGCACTATTTT. Protein sequence: CASSQGLASTDTHYF.